A selection of T cell receptor beta chains follows, all from one sample in a study of T-cell reconstitution after alpha-beta-depleted transplantation in children. TCRdb independently ran MiXCR on the PCR reads; one entry per CDR3 protein. Among roughly 500,000 distinct CDR3 sequences, 15% to 20% were seen once, and the ten largest hold over 3%. The source material was PBMCs from the stem cell graft donor, sampled from the stem cell graft. Source of these receptors: a human donor who donated a stem cell graft to a child with acute lymphoblastic leukemia. Both conserved end residues are part of each CDR3. The D gene is left open where the match is weak. Part of the rows lack a size; the others show once, few, many or a class for expanded clones.

d_call clone_size j_call v_call cdr3_aa cdr3_nt
TRBD2 NA TRBJ2-3 TRBV3-1 CASSQDLPGTSVSTDTQYF TGTGCCAGCAGCCAAGATCTTCCCGGGACTAGCGTTAGCACAGATACGCAGTATTTT
NA few TRBJ2-1 TRBV20-1 CSAGTFYNEQFF TGCAGTGCTGGGACTTTCTACAATGAGCAGTTCTTC
NA few TRBJ2-5 TRBV5-6 CASSFQTEIQETQYF TGTGCCAGCAGCTTCCAGACAGAGATACAAGAGACCCAGTACTTC
TRBD2 few TRBJ2-2 TRBV5-1 CASRLAGANTGELFF TGCGCCAGCAGGCTAGCGGGAGCGAACACCGGGGAGCTGTTTTTT
NA few TRBJ2-5 TRBV5-6 CASSSATGWVTQYF TGTGCCAGCAGCTCTGCGACAGGATGGGTGACCCAGTACTTC
NA few TRBJ2-3 TRBV7-2 CASSLKQHVVGQFF TGTGCCAGCAGCTTAAAACAGCATGTGGTTGGGCAATTTTTT
NA many TRBJ1-3 TRBV12-3/TRBV12-4 CASSPLGGSGNTIYF TGTGCCAGCAGCCCCTTAGGAGGCTCTGGAAACACCATATATTTT
NA once TRBJ1-2 TRBV7-6 CASSPRRGELYGYTF TGTGCCAGCAGCCCCAGAAGGGGGGAACTCTATGGCTACACCTTC
TRBD1 few TRBJ1-1 TRBV12-3/TRBV12-4 CASRGQGSTEAFF TGTGCCAGCAGGGGACAGGGGTCCACTGAAGCTTTCTTT
TRBD1 NA TRBJ2-7 TRBV5-1 CASSSGQDSYEQYF TGCGCCAGCAGCTCAGGACAGGACTCCTACGAGCAGTACTTC
NA NA TRBJ2-7 TRBV4-1 CASNQEDGLEQYF TGCGCCAGCAACCAGGAGGACGGTTTAGAGCAGTACTTC
NA NA TRBJ2-7 TRBV12-3/TRBV12-4 CASMGPTPAPGEQYF TGTGCCAGCATGGGACCGACACCCGCTCCTGGCGAGCAGTACTTC
NA once TRBJ2-7 TRBV5-1 CASSSDSYSYEQYF TGCGCCAGCAGCTCCGACAGCTACTCCTACGAGCAGTACTTC
NA NA TRBJ1-1 TRBV19 CASSIQTDVEAFF TGTGCCAGTAGTATACAGACAGATGTTGAAGCTTTCTTT
NA many TRBJ2-3 TRBV5-1 CASSFGQSTDTQYF TGCGCCAGCAGCTTCGGACAGTCCACAGATACGCAGTATTTT
NA NA TRBJ1-2 TRBV20-1 CSARTGPTNYGYTF TGCAGTGCTAGGACGGGGCCCACGAACTATGGCTACACCTTC
NA once TRBJ2-1 TRBV30 CAWIGQINEQFF TGTGCCTGGATAGGACAGATCAATGAGCAGTTCTTC
NA NA TRBJ2-1 TRBV6-2/TRBV6-3 CATLDPNPHEQFF TGTGCCACCCTTGATCCCAACCCTCATGAGCAGTTCTTC
TRBD1 few TRBJ1-1 TRBV2 CASRGDRESEAFF TGTGCCAGCAGGGGGGACAGGGAGTCTGAAGCTTTCTTT
TRBD2 few TRBJ2-1 TRBV4-1 CASTLAGGLTYNEQFF TGCGCCAGCACTCTAGCGGGAGGACTTACCTACAATGAGCAGTTCTTC
NA NA TRBJ1-1 TRBV5-1 CASSLDLAGASTEAFF TGCGCCAGCAGCTTGGATTTGGCGGGGGCGAGTACTGAAGCTTTCTTT
NA once TRBJ1-5 TRBV20-1 CSARQTGYSNQPQHF TGCAGTGCTAGACAGACGGGTTATAGCAATCAGCCCCAGCATTTT
NA NA TRBJ1-5 TRBV30 CAWGAYNQPQHF TGTGCCTGGGGAGCTTACAATCAGCCCCAGCATTTT
NA NA TRBJ2-3 TRBV9 CASSVGTEIYTDTQYF TGTGCCAGCAGCGTAGGGACAGAGATCTACACAGATACGCAGTATTTT
NA NA TRBJ1-2 TRBV7-6 CASSLNRPGGYTF TGTGCCAGCAGCTTAAACCGACCGGGGGGCTACACCTTC
NA NA TRBJ1-2 TRBV20-1 CSAPLLGGYTF TGCAGTGCTCCCCTTCTGGGGGGCTACACCTTC
NA NA TRBJ1-1 TRBV6-2/TRBV6-3 CASLSWGGQITEAFF TGTGCCAGCCTTTCCTGGGGGGGGCAGATCACTGAAGCTTTCTTT
NA many TRBJ2-1 TRBV12-3/TRBV12-4 CASSLEGAAQFF TGTGCCAGCTCCTTGGAGGGGGCGGCGCAGTTCTTC
NA few TRBJ2-2 TRBV5-1 CASSLAQSWLFF TGCGCCAGCAGCTTGGCGCAATCTTGGCTGTTTTTT
TRBD1 few TRBJ2-5 TRBV29-1 CSVDRQGARETQYF TGCAGCGTCGACCGACAGGGGGCCAGGGAGACCCAGTACTTC
NA few TRBJ2-1 TRBV7-3 CASSQPGAHNEQFF TGTGCCAGCAGCCAGCCCGGGGCCCACAATGAGCAGTTCTTC
NA few TRBJ2-5 TRBV29-1 CSVSGTTQETQYF TGCAGCGTTTCAGGGACGACTCAAGAGACCCAGTACTTC
NA NA TRBJ2-3 TRBV20-1 CSATDRAGIPRDTQYF TGCAGTGCTACCGATCGGGCGGGAATTCCTAGGGATACGCAGTATTTT
NA few TRBJ2-5 TRBV7-6 CASSLAGVSPLGRGETQYF TGTGCCAGCAGCTTAGCGGGAGTTTCCCCCTTAGGCAGAGGGGAGACCCAGTACTTC
TRBD1 few TRBJ2-5 TRBV7-9 CASSLGQGWETQYF TGTGCCAGCAGCTTAGGACAGGGTTGGGAGACCCAGTACTTC
NA NA TRBJ1-3 TRBV20-1 CSATGDPGQGNTIYF TGCAGTGCTACAGGGGACCCCGGACAAGGAAACACCATATATTTT
TRBD1 few TRBJ2-2 TRBV5-1 CASSLGDRTNTGELFF TGCGCCAGCAGCTTGGGGGACAGAACTAACACCGGGGAGCTGTTTTTT
NA few TRBJ2-1 TRBV7-9 CASSPDWDNEQFF TGTGCCAGCAGCCCTGACTGGGACAATGAGCAGTTCTTC
NA few TRBJ1-6 TRBV12-3/TRBV12-4 CASSSQSLGSPLHF TGTGCCAGCAGTTCACAGTCCCTGGGTTCACCCCTCCACTTT
NA few TRBJ1-5 TRBV6-2/TRBV6-3 CASIPGGSHQPQHF TGTGCCAGCATTCCGGGGGGTAGTCATCAGCCCCAGCATTTT
NA many TRBJ2-1 TRBV7-9 CASSLGLANEQFF TGTGCCAGTAGTCTGGGACTTGCCAATGAGCAGTTCTTC
TRBD2 few TRBJ2-4 TRBV12-3/TRBV12-4 CASSLAGTAKNIQYF TGTGCCAGCAGCTTAGCGGGAACGGCCAAAAACATTCAGTACTTC
NA NA TRBJ1-2 TRBV7-2 CASSLGPGLISNYGYTF TGTGCCAGCAGCCTAGGGCCAGGGTTGATATCTAACTATGGCTACACCTTC
TRBD1 NA TRBJ2-2 TRBV27 CASSYGQGPLTGELFF TGTGCCAGCAGTTACGGACAGGGTCCATTAACCGGGGAGCTGTTTTTT
TRBD2 few TRBJ2-7 TRBV4-1 CASSQESASGSSYEQYF TGCGCCAGCAGCCAAGAGTCGGCTAGCGGGAGTTCCTACGAGCAGTACTTC
TRBD2 NA TRBJ2-1 TRBV20-1 CSARGLAGLSSYNEQFF TGCAGTGCTAGGGGTTTAGCGGGACTGAGCTCCTACAATGAGCAGTTCTTC